Sequencing of this T cell receptor (beta chain) was carried out in a study of blood T cell repertoires in COVID-19. The germline V and J ends were trimmed by 6 bases and 0 bases, with 14 bases remaining between them. The germline V gene has CDR1 SGHAT and CDR2 FQNNGV. This CDR3 comprises 15 residues. TCRdb keeps only in-frame clones here, not all; method: immunoSEQ multiplex PCR. The data show 56,000 or so clones, about 85% seen once. This sequence joins TRBV11-2 and TRBJ1-1; a possible D gene is TRBD1 (5 bases). The TCR was taken from a human donor in a cohort sampled during active COVID-19. The sample was peripheral blood. This CDR3 is CASRPRQIMNTEAFF. The CDR3 nucleotides read TGTGCCAGCAGGCCGAGACAGATCATGAACACTGAAGCTTTCTTT.